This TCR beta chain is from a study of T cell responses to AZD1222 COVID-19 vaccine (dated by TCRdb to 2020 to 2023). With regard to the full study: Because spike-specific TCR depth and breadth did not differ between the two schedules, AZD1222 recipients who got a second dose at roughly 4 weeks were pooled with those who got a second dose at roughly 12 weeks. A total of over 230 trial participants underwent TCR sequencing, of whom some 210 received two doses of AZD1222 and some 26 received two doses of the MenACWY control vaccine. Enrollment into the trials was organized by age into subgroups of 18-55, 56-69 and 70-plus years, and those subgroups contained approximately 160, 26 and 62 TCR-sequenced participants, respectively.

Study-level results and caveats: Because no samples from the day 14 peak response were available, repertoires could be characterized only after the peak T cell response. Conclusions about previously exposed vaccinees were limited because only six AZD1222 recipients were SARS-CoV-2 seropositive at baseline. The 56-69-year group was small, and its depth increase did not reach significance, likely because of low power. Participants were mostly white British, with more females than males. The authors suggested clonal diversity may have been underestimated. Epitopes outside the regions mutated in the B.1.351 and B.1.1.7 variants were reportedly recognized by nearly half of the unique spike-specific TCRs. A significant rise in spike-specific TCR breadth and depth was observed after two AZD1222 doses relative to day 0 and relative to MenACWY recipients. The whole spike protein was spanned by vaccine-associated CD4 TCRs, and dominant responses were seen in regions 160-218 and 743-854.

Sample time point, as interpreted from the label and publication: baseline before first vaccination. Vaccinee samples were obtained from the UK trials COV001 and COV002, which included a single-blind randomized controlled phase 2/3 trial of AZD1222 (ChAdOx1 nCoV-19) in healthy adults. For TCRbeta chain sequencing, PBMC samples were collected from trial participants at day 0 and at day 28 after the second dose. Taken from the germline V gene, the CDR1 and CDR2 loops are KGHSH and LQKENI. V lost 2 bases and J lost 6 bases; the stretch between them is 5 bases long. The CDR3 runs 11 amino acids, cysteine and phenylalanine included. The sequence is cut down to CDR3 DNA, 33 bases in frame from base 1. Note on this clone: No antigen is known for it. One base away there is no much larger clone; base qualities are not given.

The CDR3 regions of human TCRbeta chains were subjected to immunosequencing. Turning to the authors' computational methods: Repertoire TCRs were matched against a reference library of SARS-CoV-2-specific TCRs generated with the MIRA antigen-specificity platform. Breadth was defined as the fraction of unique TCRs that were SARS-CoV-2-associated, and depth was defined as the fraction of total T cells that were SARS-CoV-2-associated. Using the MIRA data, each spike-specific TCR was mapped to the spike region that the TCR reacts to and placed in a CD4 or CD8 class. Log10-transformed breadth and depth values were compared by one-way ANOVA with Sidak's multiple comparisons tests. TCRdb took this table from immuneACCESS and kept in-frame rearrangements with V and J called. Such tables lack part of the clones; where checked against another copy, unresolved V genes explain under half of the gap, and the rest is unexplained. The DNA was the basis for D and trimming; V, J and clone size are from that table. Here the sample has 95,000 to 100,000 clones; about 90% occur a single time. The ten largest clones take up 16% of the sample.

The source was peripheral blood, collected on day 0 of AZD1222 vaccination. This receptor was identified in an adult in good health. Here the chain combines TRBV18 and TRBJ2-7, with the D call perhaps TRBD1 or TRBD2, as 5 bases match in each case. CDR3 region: CASSPGGEQYF. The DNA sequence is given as TGTGCCAGCTCACCAGGGGGCGAGCAGTACTTC.